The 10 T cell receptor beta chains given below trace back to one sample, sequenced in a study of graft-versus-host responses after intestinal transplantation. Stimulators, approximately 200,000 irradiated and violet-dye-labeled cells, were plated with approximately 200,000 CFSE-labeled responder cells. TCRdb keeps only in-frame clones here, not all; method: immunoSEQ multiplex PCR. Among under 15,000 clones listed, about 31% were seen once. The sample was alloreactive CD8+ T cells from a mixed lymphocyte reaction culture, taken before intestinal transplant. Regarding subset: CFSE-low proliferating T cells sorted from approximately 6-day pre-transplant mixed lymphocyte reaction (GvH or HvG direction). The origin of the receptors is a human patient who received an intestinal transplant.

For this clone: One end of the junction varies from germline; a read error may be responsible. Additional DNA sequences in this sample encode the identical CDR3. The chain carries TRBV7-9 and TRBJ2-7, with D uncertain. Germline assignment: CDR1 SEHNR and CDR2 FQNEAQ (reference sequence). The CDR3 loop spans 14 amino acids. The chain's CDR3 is CASSLGLSRYEQYF. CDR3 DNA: TGCGCCAGCAGCTTAGGCCTATCCCGCTACGAGCAGTACTTC. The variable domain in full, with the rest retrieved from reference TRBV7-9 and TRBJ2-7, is DTGVSQNPRHKITKRGQNVTFRCDPISEHNRLYWYRQTLGQGPEFLTYFQNEAQLEKSRLLSDRFSAERPKGSFSTLEIQRTEQGDSAMYLCASSLGLSRYEQYFGPGTRLTVT.

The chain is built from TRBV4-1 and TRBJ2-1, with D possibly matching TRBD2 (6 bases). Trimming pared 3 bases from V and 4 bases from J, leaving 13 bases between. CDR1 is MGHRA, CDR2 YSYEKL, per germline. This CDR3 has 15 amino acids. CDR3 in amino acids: CASSQDFGGYNEQFF. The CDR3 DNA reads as TGCGCCAGCAGCCAGGACTTCGGGGGATACAATGAGCAGTTCTTC.

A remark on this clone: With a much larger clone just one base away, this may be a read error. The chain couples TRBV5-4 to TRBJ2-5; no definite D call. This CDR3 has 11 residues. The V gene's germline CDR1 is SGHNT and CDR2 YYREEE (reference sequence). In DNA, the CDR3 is TGTGCCAGCAGCTTGGGCGAGACCCAGCACTTC. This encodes CASSLGETQHF.

CDR3 sequence: CASSYSMFFEQYF. The CDR3 DNA sequence: TGTGCCAGCAGTTACTCCATGTTTTTCGAGCAGTACTTC. The V and J genes are TRBV6-5 and TRBJ2-7; D unresolved. Per the germline V gene, CDR1 is MNHEY and CDR2 is SVGAGI. Trimming stripped 0 bases from V and 6 bases from J, with 9 bases between. The CDR3 totals 13 residues.

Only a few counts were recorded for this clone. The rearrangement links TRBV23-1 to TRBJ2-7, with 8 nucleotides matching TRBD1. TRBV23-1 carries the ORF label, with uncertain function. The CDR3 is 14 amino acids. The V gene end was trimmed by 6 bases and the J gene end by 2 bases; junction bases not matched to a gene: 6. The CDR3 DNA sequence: TGCGCCAGCAGCCTAGGACAGGGTCCCTACGAGCAGTACTTC. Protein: CASSLGQGPYEQYF.

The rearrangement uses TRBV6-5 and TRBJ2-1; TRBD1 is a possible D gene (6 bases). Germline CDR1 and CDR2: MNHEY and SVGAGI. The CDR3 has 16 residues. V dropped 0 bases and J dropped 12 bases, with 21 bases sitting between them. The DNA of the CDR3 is TGTGCCAGCAGTTACTCGGGGGCCCAGAGAAGAAAGGGGCAGTTCTTC. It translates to CASSYSGAQRRKGQFF.

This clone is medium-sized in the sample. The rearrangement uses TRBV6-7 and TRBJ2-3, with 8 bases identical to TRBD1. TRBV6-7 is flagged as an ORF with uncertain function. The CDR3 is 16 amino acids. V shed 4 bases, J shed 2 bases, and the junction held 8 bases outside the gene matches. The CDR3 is CASSFLPGQVTDTQYF. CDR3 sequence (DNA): TGTGCCAGCAGTTTCCTTCCGGGACAGGTCACAGATACGCAGTATTTT.

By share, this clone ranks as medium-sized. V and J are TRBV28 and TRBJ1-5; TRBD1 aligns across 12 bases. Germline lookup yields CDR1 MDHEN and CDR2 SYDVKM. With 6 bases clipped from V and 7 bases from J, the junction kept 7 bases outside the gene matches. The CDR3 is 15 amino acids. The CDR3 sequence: CASSRGQGAWQPQHF. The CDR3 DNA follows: TGTGCCAGCAGCCGGGGACAGGGGGCTTGGCAGCCCCAGCATTTT.

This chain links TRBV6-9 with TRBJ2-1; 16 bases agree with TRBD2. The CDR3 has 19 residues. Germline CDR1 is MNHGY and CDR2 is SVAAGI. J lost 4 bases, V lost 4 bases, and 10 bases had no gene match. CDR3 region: CASSSSSGLAGGLYNEQFF. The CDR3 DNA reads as TGTGCCAGCAGTTCCTCCTCGGGACTAGCGGGAGGGCTATACAATGAGCAGTTCTTC.

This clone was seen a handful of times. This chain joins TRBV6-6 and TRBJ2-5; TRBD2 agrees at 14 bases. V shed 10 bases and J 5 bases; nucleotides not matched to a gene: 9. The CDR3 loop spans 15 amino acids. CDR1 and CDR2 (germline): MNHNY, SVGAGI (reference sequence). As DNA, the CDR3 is TGTGCCACGGGACTAGCGGGGGTCCAGGGGGAGACCCAGTACTTC. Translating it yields CATGLAGVQGETQYF.